This T cell receptor beta chain is drawn from a study of cytomegalovirus exposure and HLA in healthy donors. Here immunoSEQ multiplex PCR was the method, and the copy in TCRdb shows in-frame clones only, minus some. Among approximately 59,000 clones, about 92% were seen once, and the ten largest hold approximately 5.3%. In this sample, this clone turned up once. Antigen: not known. General study points: As confirmed in vitro, three CMV-associated chains were specific for CMV antigens. Some TCR beta chains (more than 150 of them) were listed as cytomegalovirus-associated.

The ends were cut back, 0 bases at V and 6 bases at J, with 11 bases in the middle. The CDR3 has 14 amino acids. Germline loops: CDR1 MNHEY, CDR2 SVGAGI. The chain is built from TRBV6-5 and TRBJ1-2; D is unresolved. The origin of this receptor is a man younger than 35 in good health and CMV-seropositive. The sample consisted of PBMCs. Here the CDR3 reads CASSYSIRNDGYTF. The CDR3 DNA reads TGTGCCAGCAGTTACTCGATCAGGAACGATGGCTACACCTTC.